Each of the 22 T cell receptor beta chains below was sequenced from the same sample in a study of control samples from healthy donors and cancer patients. The protocol was immunoSEQ multiplex PCR, while the TCRdb copy is restricted to in-frame clones and leaves out a portion. The table has 100,000 to 150,000 clones, about 90% seen once; the top ten hold about 1.9%. The material sequenced was blood. Source of these receptors: a woman aged 45-65 years in good health.

The chain has TRBV7-6 and TRBJ2-7, with 9 bases lining up with TRBD2. Trimming took 5 bases from V and 7 from J; bases not matched to a gene: 18. From germline, CDR1 is SGHVS and CDR2 FNYEAQ. The CDR3 is 17 residues long. The CDR3 sequence is CASSLRGREGHYWEQYF. CDR3 sequence (DNA): TGTGCCAGCAGCCTCCGGGGGCGGGAGGGTCATTATTGGGAGCAGTACTTC. The variable domain in full, completed from reference TRBV7-6 and TRBJ2-7, reads GAGVSQSPRYKVTKRGQDVALRCDPISGHVSLYWYRQALGQGPEFLTYFNYEAQQDKSGLPNDRFSAERPEGSISTLTIQRTEQRDSAMYRCASSLRGREGHYWEQYFGPGTRLTVT.

V gene TRBV15 combines with J gene TRBJ1-1; D not certain. From germline, CDR1 is LNHNV and CDR2 YYDKDF (reference sequence). Trimming shortened V by 1 base and J by 6 bases, and 12 bases separated the two germline ends. The CDR3 sequence is 14 residues long. The CDR3 region has the DNA TGTGCCACCAGCAGAGTCCAGGTGGCGGCTGAAGCTTTCTTT. Amino acid sequence: CATSRVQVAAEAFF.

On this clone: Germline is not matched at one junction end, which may reflect a read error. The chain uses TRBV5-1 and TRBJ1-1, with TRBD1 as a possible D gene (6 bases). In germline, CDR1 is SGHRS, CDR2 YFSETQ. The CDR3 has 13 amino acids. The CDR3 spells CASSPDTLQGREF. CDR3 DNA: TGCGCCAGCAGCCCAGACACCTTACAGGGTCGGGAGTTT.

This clone was seen a few times. This rearrangement joins TRBV5-1 to TRBJ2-7; D may be TRBD1 or TRBD2 (6 bases each). Trimming removed 3 bases from V and 6 bases from J, with 28 bases in between. Germline assignment: CDR1 SGHRS and CDR2 YFSETQ. The length of the CDR3 is 18 residues. CDR3 protein: CASSSSTDVLGGGSEQYF. Here the CDR3 DNA reads TGCGCCAGCAGCTCGTCCACAGACGTACTCGGGGGCGGAAGCGAGCAGTACTTC.

The chain is built from TRBV4-1 and TRBJ2-1, with D tentatively TRBD2 (5 bases). Trimming removed 3 bases from V and 2 bases from J, with 14 bases in between. Looked up from germline, CDR1 is MGHRA and CDR2 is YSYEKL. There are 16 residues in the CDR3. The CDR3 reads CASSQSPSLTYNEQFF. DNA for the CDR3: TGCGCCAGCAGCCAGTCGCCTAGCTTAACCTACAATGAGCAGTTCTTC.

This chain joins TRBV19 and TRBJ1-1; D perhaps matches TRBD1 (6 bases). CDR1 is LNHDA, CDR2 SQIVND, per germline (reference sequence). CDR3 size: 14 residues. Trimming left V 7 bases short and J 1 base short, with 13 bases between. CDR3 nucleotides: TGTGCCAGTATATCCAGGACAGCGAACACTGAAGCTTTCTTT. Its protein product is CASISRTANTEAFF.

This clone showed up just once. The chain has TRBV6-5 and TRBJ1-5; D possibly corresponds to TRBD1 (6 bases). The CDR3 totals 14 residues. V was cut by 6 bases and J by 6 bases, with 15 bases left in between. Germline V gene data show CDR1 as MNHEY and CDR2 as SVGAGI. CDR3 region: CASSNRVGSQPQHF. In DNA form, the CDR3 reads TGTGCCAGCAGCAACAGGGTGGGGTCTCAGCCCCAGCATTTT.

This chain connects TRBV7-9 to TRBJ1-2, with unresolved D. V gave up 3 bases and J gave up 3 bases, with 14 bases separating them. Germline CDR1 SEHNR, CDR2 FQNEAQ (reference sequence). This CDR3 has 15 residues. Written as DNA, the CDR3 is TGTGCCAGCAGCTTTCAGTTAGTCACGGACTATGGCTACACCTTC. Protein sequence: CASSFQLVTDYGYTF.

The chain has TRBV6-2 or TRBV6-3 and TRBJ2-2; D remains unclear. The CDR3 extends over 11 amino acids. Germline CDR1 reads MNHEY; CDR2 reads SVGEGT. V was pared by 2 bases and J by 6 bases, with 1 base between. CDR3 sequence: CASSYPGELFF. The CDR3 DNA is TGTGCCAGCAGTTACCCCGGGGAGCTGTTTTTT.

In this sample, this clone turned up once. This sequence joins TRBV20-1 and TRBJ2-7, with D unresolved. Germline V gene lookup returns CDR1 DFQATT and CDR2 SNEGSKA (reference sequence). The CDR3 is 11 amino acids. Between the trimmed V and J ends, which lost 1 base and 10 bases, there was a span of 11 bases. The CDR3 spells CSARATRLQYF. The CDR3 DNA reads as TGCAGTGCTAGAGCTACTCGTCTTCAGTACTTC.

This chain uses TRBV6-5 with TRBJ2-3; 10 bases map to TRBD1. Trimming cost V 7 bases and J 3 bases; bases outside gene matches: 4. The CDR3 contains 14 residues. Germline loops: CDR1 MNHEY, CDR2 SVGAGI. CDR3 region: CASIRDRGTDTQYF. DNA for the CDR3: TGTGCCAGCATCAGGGACAGGGGTACAGATACGCAGTATTTT.

The chain recombines TRBV7-8 with TRBJ2-6, with D maybe TRBD1 (6 bases). V was shortened by 5 bases and J by 2 bases, with 10 bases between the two germline ends. The V gene's germline CDR1 is SGHVS and CDR2 FQNEAQ. The CDR3 has 15 residues. CDR3 nucleotides: TGTGCCAGCAGCCTAAGGACAGCTGGGGCCAACGTCCTGACTTTC. This sequence encodes CASSLRTAGANVLTF.

The chain employs TRBV28 and TRBJ2-2; the D is unclear. The V gene's germline CDR1 is MDHEN and CDR2 SYDVKM. The CDR3 length is 14 residues. V gave up 5 bases and J gave up 4 bases, with 11 bases separating them. CDR3 residues: CASSVLGLTGELFF. The DNA of the CDR3 is TGTGCCAGCAGTGTCCTCGGCCTCACCGGGGAGCTGTTTTTT.

The chain joins TRBV6-6 to TRBJ1-1; 7 positions match TRBD1. Trimming at V came to 2 bases and at J to 8 bases, leaving 5 bases not matched to a gene. The V gene's germline CDR1 is MNHNY and CDR2 SVGAGI (reference sequence). This CDR3 region has 13 residues. The CDR3 bases are TGTGCCAGCAGTTACCAAGGACAGGCGGAAGCTTTCTTT. Protein product: CASSYQGQAEAFF.

This clone was seen a single time. J is TRBJ1-2 and V is TRBV18, with 8 bases identical to TRBD1. CDR1 and CDR2 (germline): KGHSH, LQKENI. The CDR3 is 16 amino acids. V trimming: 1 base; J trimming: 3 bases; junction bases outside the gene matches: 7. The CDR3 nucleotides are TGTGCCAGCTCACCACTTTTCCCGACAGGGGACTATGGCTACACCTTC. This sequence encodes CASSPLFPTGDYGYTF.

CDR3 residues: CASSIGQGLYGYTF. The CDR3 coding sequence is TGTGCCAGCAGCATAGGACAGGGCCTCTATGGCTACACCTTC. The V call is TRBV9, the J call TRBJ1-2, with 8 positions matching TRBD1. Trimming removed 4 bases from V and 4 bases from J; junction bases left unmatched: 6. This CDR3 spans 14 amino acids. Germline values: CDR1 SGDLS, CDR2 YYNGEE.

J is TRBJ2-1 and V is TRBV9; D is unclear. The ends were cut back, 4 bases at V and 5 bases at J, with 16 bases in the middle. The CDR3 runs 15 residues. Germline CDR1 and CDR2: SGDLS and YYNGEE. In DNA form, the CDR3 reads TGTGCCAGCAGCCCGGAAGGGCGTCCCGACAATGAGCAGTTCTTC. Translation: CASSPEGRPDNEQFF.

This sequence joins TRBV27 and TRBJ2-7; D not certain. The CDR3 consists of 13 residues. The germline V gene encodes CDR1 MNHEY and CDR2 SMNVEV (reference sequence). Between the trimmed V and J ends, which lost 3 bases and 3 bases, there was a span of 9 bases. In DNA, the CDR3 is TGTGCCAGCAGTTTTTCTTCGGGCTACGAGCAGTACTTC. Translated, it gives CASSFSSGYEQYF.

The chain carries TRBV28 and TRBJ1-1; perhaps TRBD1 as D (5 bases). This CDR3 region has 14 residues. Germline lookup yields CDR1 MDHEN and CDR2 SYDVKM. Trimming stripped 6 bases from V and 1 base from J, with 12 bases between. The CDR3 loop reads CASSLGDGNTEAFF. The CDR3 DNA reads TGTGCCAGCAGCCTTGGGGACGGGAACACTGAAGCTTTCTTT.

The chain employs TRBV15 and TRBJ2-2; a weak D match, TRBD2 (5 bases). The CDR3 loop spans 14 amino acids. CDR1 and CDR2 from the germline V gene are LNHNV and YYDKDF (reference sequence). With 5 bases removed from V and 7 bases from J, the gap between germline ends came to 14 bases. DNA of the CDR3: TGTGCCACCAGCCTAACTAGGATGGGCGGGGAGCTGTTTTTT. Its translation: CATSLTRMGGELFF.

This clone was observed once. The chain is built from TRBV29-1 and TRBJ1-1, with D tentatively TRBD1 (5 bases). The germline V and J ends were trimmed by 1 base and 6 bases, with 15 bases remaining between them. This CDR3 has 14 amino acids. Germline V lookup: CDR1 SQVTM, CDR2 ANQGSEA. The CDR3 nucleotides read TGCAGCGTTGAAGGTCCTCGACAGAGCGCTGAAGCTTTCTTT. Translated: CSVEGPRQSAEAFF.

This sequence joins TRBV28 and TRBJ2-7; 8 positions agree with TRBD2. The germline CDR1 and CDR2 sequences are MDHEN and SYDVKM. The junction had 7 bases not matched to a gene; V was cut back by 6 bases and J by 3 bases. This CDR3 has 14 amino acids. The CDR3, as DNA: TGTGCCAGCAGGCCCCTGGCGGGAGGCTACGAGCAGTACTTC. Its protein is CASRPLAGGYEQYF.